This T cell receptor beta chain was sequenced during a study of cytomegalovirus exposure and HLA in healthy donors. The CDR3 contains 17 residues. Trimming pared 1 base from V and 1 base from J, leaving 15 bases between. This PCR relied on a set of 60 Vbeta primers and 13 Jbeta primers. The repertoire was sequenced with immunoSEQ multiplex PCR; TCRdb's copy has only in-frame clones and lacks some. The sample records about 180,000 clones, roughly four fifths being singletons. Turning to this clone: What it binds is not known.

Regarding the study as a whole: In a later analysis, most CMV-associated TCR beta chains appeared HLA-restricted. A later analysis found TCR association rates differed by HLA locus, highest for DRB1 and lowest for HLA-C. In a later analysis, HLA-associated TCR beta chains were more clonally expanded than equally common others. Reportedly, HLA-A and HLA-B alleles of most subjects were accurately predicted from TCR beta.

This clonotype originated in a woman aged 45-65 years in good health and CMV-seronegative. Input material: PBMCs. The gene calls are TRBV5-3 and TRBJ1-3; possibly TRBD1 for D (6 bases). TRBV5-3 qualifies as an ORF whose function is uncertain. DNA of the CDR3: TGTGCCAGAAGCTTGTCTTGGGTTGGACAGTCTGGAAACACCATATATTTT. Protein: CARSLSWVGQSGNTIYF.